Sequencing of this T cell receptor (beta chain) was carried out in a study of T cells in localized non-small cell lung cancer. Findings and caveats of the study: Without multi-region sequencing, intratumor heterogeneity could not be excluded. Clonality peaked in uninvolved adjacent lung rather than tumor. A median of 57 of the top 100 tumor clones appeared in adjacent lung, which was paired and uninvolved. Those with higher blood T cell density had longer overall survival.

V lost 5 bases and J lost 6, with 20 bases in between. The CDR3 is made up of 16 amino acids. CDR1 and CDR2 from the germline V gene are SGHVS and FQNEAQ. The table came from immunoSEQ multiplex PCR; TCRdb's copy has only in-frame clones and leaves some out. The sample has 41,000 or so clones, 85% to 90% seen once. A word on this clone: Its antigen is undetermined.

V and J are TRBV7-8 and TRBJ2-1; D tentatively reads TRBD1 or TRBD2 (5 bases each). The clonotype comes from a female donor older than 55 with stage I squamous cell lung carcinoma. This specimen consisted of peripheral blood, obtained before any cancer treatment. The CDR3 loop reads CASSIRPGPVSNEQFF. The CDR3 DNA sequence: TGTGCCAGCAGCATCCGTCCGGGACCCGTGTCCAATGAGCAGTTCTTC.